At least ten counts were recorded for the clone carrying this T cell receptor (beta chain). Trimming removed 2 bases from V and 1 base from J; junction bases left unmatched: 5. Germline CDR1 GTSNPN, CDR2 SVGIG (reference sequence). The length of the CDR3 is 15 residues. This entry belongs to a study of T cells in Graves' hyperthyroidism and ophthalmopathy. As for the study in general: The authors collected peripheral blood at initial diagnosis, before any treatment.

RNA transcripts yielded amplified TCR beta CDR3 regions. HTBI primers drove first-round RT-PCR of the TCR CDR3. From the multiplex PCR reads, TCRdb called clonotypes with MiXCR, one entry per CDR3 protein. The sample consists of roughly 570,000 distinct CDR3 sequences, approximately 14% of them appearing once. This TCR came from a woman in her twenties or thirties with Graves' hyperthyroidism. The chain recombines TRBV30 with TRBJ2-1; 7 bases agree with TRBD2. The sequenced material came from blood. CDR3 protein: CAWSPGLDSYNEQFF. Here the CDR3 DNA reads TGTGCCTGGAGTCCCGGACTAGATTCCTACAATGAGCAGTTCTTC. Looking up the rest from reference TRBV30 and TRBJ2-1 gives the full variable domain: SQTIHQWPATLVQPVGSPLSLECTVEGTSNPNLYWYRQAAGRGLQLLFYSVGIGQISSEVPQNLSASRPQDRQFILSSKKLLLSDSGFYLCAWSPGLDSYNEQFFGPGTRLTVL.